Each of the 17 T cell receptor beta chains below was sequenced from the same sample in a study of tumor-infiltrating lymphocytes in primary liver carcinoma. Priming with a constant-region primer yielded TCR beta cDNA from 400 to 500 ng total RNA. Slightly modified ARM-PCR, run as three nested multiplex PCR rounds, produced the TCR beta libraries. The study ran its first two PCR rounds for nine to ten cycles each, using TRBV1-TRBV30 forward primers and a C-beta reverse primer. A single record per CDR3 protein comes from TCRdb applying MiXCR to the multiplex PCR reads. This sample carries 100,000 or so distinct CDR3 sequences, 55% to 75% of them seen once, and the ten largest clones take around 8.8%. Starting material for RNA and DNA co-extraction consisted of about 17-30 mg of unsorted bulk tissue. Source material: liver tumor tissue from sampling region 5. Documented subset: tumor region T5, tumor centre. These receptors were taken from an older woman with primary liver carcinoma and hepatitis B virus infection.

V gene TRBV28 combines with J gene TRBJ2-3; a weak D match, TRBD1 (6 bases). The CDR3 contains 13 residues. V gave up 5 bases and J gave up 12 bases, with 18 bases separating them. From germline, CDR1 is MDHEN and CDR2 SYDVKM. The CDR3 coding sequence is TGTGCCAGCAGTCGAGGGATCCCGGGACAACAGTATTTT. Residues: CASSRGIPGQQYF.

The chain recombines TRBV18 with TRBJ1-1; the D gene is possibly TRBD1 (5 bases). Trimming took 6 bases from V and 1 from J, leaving 9 bases between them. Germline CDR1 reads KGHSH; CDR2 reads LQKENI. This CDR3 region has 13 residues. The CDR3 bases are TGTGCCAGCTCGAACGGACAGAACACTGAAGCTTTCTTT. Translation: CASSNGQNTEAFF.

CDR3 protein: CASSQGGNLFF. The CDR3, as DNA: TGTGCCAGCAGCCAGGGGGGTAATCTGTTTTTT. V and J are TRBV7-9 and TRBJ1-4; 7 nucleotides agree with TRBD1. This CDR3 region has 11 residues. CDR1 and CDR2 (germline): SEHNR, FQNEAQ (reference sequence). The ends lost 5 bases at V and 14 bases at J; junction bases unmatched: 5.

V is TRBV20-1 and J is TRBJ2-7, with TRBD2 matching over 7 bases. Germline V lookup: CDR1 DFQATT, CDR2 SNEGSKA (reference sequence). This CDR3 has 15 amino acids. V was clipped by 4 bases and J by 2 bases; unmatched bases: 11. As DNA, the CDR3 is TGCAGTGCTAACGGGCCTAGCGGCCCAACCTACGAGCAGTACTTC. Translated: CSANGPSGPTYEQYF.

The genes are TRBV6-6 and TRBJ2-7, with D perhaps matching TRBD1 (6 bases). This CDR3 comprises 17 residues. The germline V gene encodes CDR1 MNHNY and CDR2 SVGAGI (reference sequence). Trimming left V 7 bases short and J 3 bases short, with 25 bases between. CDR3 DNA: TGTGCCAGCATTGCTGGCAGGCAAACTTGGGGACACTACGAGCAGTACTTC. It codes for CASIAGRQTWGHYEQYF.

As to this clonotype: A much bigger clone sits one base away, suggesting this may be a read error. This chain joins TRBV12-3 or TRBV12-4 and TRBJ1-4, with 7 bases matching TRBD1. This CDR3 spans 16 amino acids. This CDR3 is CASRGRTGRHNEELFF. In DNA form, the CDR3 reads TGTGCCAGCAGAGGTCGGACAGGACGACATAATGAAGAACTGTTTTTT.

The chain joins TRBV13 to TRBJ1-2; the D is unclear. The CDR3 covers 13 residues. Germline CDR1 is PRHDT and CDR2 is FYEKMQ (reference sequence). The CDR3 here is CVSSSTSNYGYTF. In DNA form, the CDR3 reads TGTGTAAGCAGCTCGACGAGCAACTATGGCTACACCTTC.

Notes on this clonotype: The junction departs from germline at one end; a sequencing error may be responsible. This rearrangement joins TRBV11-2 to TRBJ2-1; no definite D call. Germline V gene lookup returns CDR1 SGHAT and CDR2 FQNNGV. The CDR3 runs to 14 residues. The CDR3 sequence: CACSLAGSLNEQFF. The CDR3 region has the DNA TGTGCCTGCAGTTTAGCCGGCAGTCTCAATGAGCAGTTCTTC.

This clonotype has more than one count but fewer than ten. The chain employs TRBV7-2 and TRBJ2-3; no clear D gene. Per the germline V gene, CDR1 is SGHTA and CDR2 is FQGNSA. V lost 2 bases and J 4 bases, leaving 13 bases between the germline ends. This CDR3 is built from 15 residues. CDR3 protein: CASSLQDRGPDTQYF. The DNA for the CDR3 is TGTGCCAGCAGCTTACAGGACCGCGGCCCAGATACGCAGTATTTT.

Note on this clonotype: A junction boundary mismatches the germline segment, possibly from a read error. The chain combines TRBV5-4 with TRBJ2-2, with D perhaps TRBD1 (6 bases). The CDR3 totals 14 residues. From germline, CDR1 is SGHNT and CDR2 YYREEE (reference sequence). The CDR3 DNA is TGTGGCAGCAGCTTGGGGACAAGTCCCGAGGAGCTGTTTTTT. Its protein product is CGSSLGTSPEELFF.

To note about this clonotype: The germline gene is not matched at one end of the junction; a read error may be the cause. The V and J genes are TRBV12-3 or TRBV12-4 and TRBJ2-3; weak D call: TRBD2 (5 bases). This CDR3 has 12 amino acids. CDR3 coding DNA: TGTGCCAGCAGTTTGGAGGTAGATACACAGTATTTT. It translates to CASSLEVDTQYF.

Worth noting for this clonotype: Because the CDR3 is missing its conserved closing phenylalanine or tryptophan, this is likely a read error. V gene TRBV6-1 combines with J gene TRBJ2-7; TRBD2 aligns across 8 bases. Germline loops: CDR1 MNHNS, CDR2 SASEGT. This CDR3 spans 17 amino acids. CDR3 loop: CASSEVAGGELLYVQYL. DNA for the CDR3: TGTGCCAGCAGTGAAGTGGCCGGGGGGGAGCTCTTGTACGTGCAGTACTTA.

As to this clonotype: A much bigger clone sits one base away, suggesting this may be a read error. The chain couples TRBV6-5 to TRBJ2-1; D is perhaps TRBD1 or TRBD2 (6 bases each). The CDR3 runs 15 residues. The germline V gene has CDR1 MNHEY and CDR2 SVGAGI. CDR3: CASSWGRDQVNEQLF. As DNA, the CDR3 is TGTGCCAGCAGTTGGGGGCGGGATCAGGTCAATGAGCAGCTCTTC.

The chain links TRBV11-2 to TRBJ1-1, with a weak D call TRBD1 (5 bases). Germline V gives CDR1 SGHAT, CDR2 FQNNGV. This CDR3 comprises 16 residues. Trimming cost V 5 bases and J 14 bases, with 30 bases left between them. CDR3 DNA: TGTGCCAGCAGCCCACCCGGGGGGGTGCGTACCACTGAAGGCTTCTTT. Amino acids: CASSPPGGVRTTEGFF.

On this clonotype itself: A much larger clone is a single base away; this may be a read error. The chain is built from TRBV28 and TRBJ2-5; perhaps TRBD2 as D (6 bases). The CDR3 covers 14 residues. The germline CDR1 and CDR2 sequences are MDHEN and SYDVKM. The DNA of the CDR3 is TGTGACAGCAGGAGGGACCCTGGACCAGAGACCCAGTACTTC. It encodes CDSRRDPGPETQYF.

The rearrangement joins TRBV6-2 or TRBV6-3 to TRBJ2-1; D is unclear. Looked up from germline, CDR1 is MNHEY and CDR2 is SVGEGT. V was clipped by 9 bases and J by 5 bases, with 14 bases between them. The CDR3 runs to 13 residues. The CDR3: CASRVTSNNEQFF. CDR3 nucleotides: TGTGCCAGTAGGGTGACCTCAAACAATGAGCAGTTCTTC.

A word on this clonotype: A much larger clone differs by one base, so this may be a read error. The genes are TRBV13 and TRBJ2-7, with TRBD2 identical over 9 bases. The germline gives CDR1 PRHDT, CDR2 FYEKMQ (reference sequence). This CDR3 has 14 amino acids. The CDR3 reads CASRRNPAGGEHYF. The CDR3 bases are TGTGCCAGCAGACGGAACCCCGCGGGAGGGGAGCACTACTTC.